The clone carrying this T cell receptor beta chain has only a few counts. The PCR ran on 60 Vbeta and 13 Jbeta primers. TCRdb's table, derived via immunoSEQ multiplex PCR, lists solely in-frame clones and lacks some. The sample records under 130,000 clones, approximately 64% being singletons. This sample is part of a study of cytomegalovirus exposure and HLA in healthy donors. Trimming removed 5 bases from V and 1 base from J; junction bases left unmatched: 9. From germline, CDR1 is LNHDA and CDR2 SQIVND (reference sequence). The CDR3 sequence is 16 residues long. Specimen: PBMCs. The chain carries TRBV19 and TRBJ1-1; 8 bases line up with TRBD1. This TCR was sampled from a woman in her fifties or sixties in good health and CMV-seronegative. The CDR3, as DNA: TGTGCCAGTAGTGGACGGACAGGGATCGGGAACACTGAAGCTTTCTTT. Amino acids: CASSGRTGIGNTEAFF.